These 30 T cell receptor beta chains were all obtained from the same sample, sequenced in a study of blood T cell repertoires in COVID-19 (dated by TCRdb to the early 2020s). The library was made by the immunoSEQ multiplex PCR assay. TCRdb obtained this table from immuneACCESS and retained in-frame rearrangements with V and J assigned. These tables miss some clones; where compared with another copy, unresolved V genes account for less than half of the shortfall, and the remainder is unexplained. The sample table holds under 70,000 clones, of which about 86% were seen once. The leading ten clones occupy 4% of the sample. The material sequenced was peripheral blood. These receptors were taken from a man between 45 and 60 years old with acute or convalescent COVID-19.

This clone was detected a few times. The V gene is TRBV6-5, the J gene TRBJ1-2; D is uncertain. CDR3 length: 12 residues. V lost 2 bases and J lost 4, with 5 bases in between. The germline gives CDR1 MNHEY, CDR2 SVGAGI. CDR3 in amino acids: CASSYAGYGYTF. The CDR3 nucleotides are TGTGCCAGCAGTTACGCGGGCTATGGCTACACCTTC.

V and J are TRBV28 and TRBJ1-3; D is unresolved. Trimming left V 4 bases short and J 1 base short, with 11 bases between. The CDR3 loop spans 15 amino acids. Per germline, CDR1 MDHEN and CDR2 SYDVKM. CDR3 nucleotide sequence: TGTGCCAGCAGTTCCACCGGGTCTTCTGGAAACACCATATATTTT. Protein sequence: CASSSTGSSGNTIYF. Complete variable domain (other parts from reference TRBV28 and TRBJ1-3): DVKVTQSSRYLVKRTGEKVFLECVQDMDHENMFWYRQDPGLGLRLIYFSYDVKMKEKGDIPEGYSVSREKKERFSLILESASTNQTSMYLCASSSTGSSGNTIYFGEGSWLTVV.

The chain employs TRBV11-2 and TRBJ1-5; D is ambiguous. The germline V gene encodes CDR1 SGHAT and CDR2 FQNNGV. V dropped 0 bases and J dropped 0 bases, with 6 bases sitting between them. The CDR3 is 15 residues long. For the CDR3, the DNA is TGTGCCAGCAGCTTAGAGGCTGCTAGCAATCAGCCCCAGCATTTT. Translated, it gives CASSLEAASNQPQHF.

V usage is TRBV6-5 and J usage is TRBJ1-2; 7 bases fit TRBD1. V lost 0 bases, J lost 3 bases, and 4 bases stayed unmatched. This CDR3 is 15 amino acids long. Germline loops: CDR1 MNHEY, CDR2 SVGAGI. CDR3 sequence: CASSYSGGGYYGYTF. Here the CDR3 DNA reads TGTGCCAGCAGTTACTCAGGGGGCGGCTACTATGGCTACACCTTC.

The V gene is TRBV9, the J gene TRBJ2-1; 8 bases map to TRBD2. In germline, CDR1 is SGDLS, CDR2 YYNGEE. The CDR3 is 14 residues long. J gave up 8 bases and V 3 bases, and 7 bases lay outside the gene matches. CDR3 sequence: CASSARLANDEQFF. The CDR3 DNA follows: TGTGCCAGCAGCGCCCGACTAGCGAACGATGAGCAGTTCTTC.

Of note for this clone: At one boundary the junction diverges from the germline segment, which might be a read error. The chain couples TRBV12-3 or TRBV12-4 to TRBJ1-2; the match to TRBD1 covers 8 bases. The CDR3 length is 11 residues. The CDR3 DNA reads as TGTGCCAGCAGTTTAGCAGAGGACAGGGACTTC. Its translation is CASSLAEDRDF.

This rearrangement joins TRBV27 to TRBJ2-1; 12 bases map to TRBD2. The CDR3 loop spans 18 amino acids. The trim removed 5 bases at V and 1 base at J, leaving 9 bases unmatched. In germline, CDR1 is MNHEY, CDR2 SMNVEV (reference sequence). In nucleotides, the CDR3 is TGTGCCAGCAGTCCTCCGGGACTAGCGGGCCTTTCCTACAATGAGCAGTTCTTC. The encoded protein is CASSPPGLAGLSYNEQFF.

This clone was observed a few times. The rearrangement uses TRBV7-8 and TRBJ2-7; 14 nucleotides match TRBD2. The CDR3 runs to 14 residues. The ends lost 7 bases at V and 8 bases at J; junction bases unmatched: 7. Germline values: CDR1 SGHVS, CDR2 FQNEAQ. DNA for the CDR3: TGTGCCAGCACTACCGGGACTAGCGGGAGAAAGCAGTACTTC. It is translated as CASTTGTSGRKQYF.

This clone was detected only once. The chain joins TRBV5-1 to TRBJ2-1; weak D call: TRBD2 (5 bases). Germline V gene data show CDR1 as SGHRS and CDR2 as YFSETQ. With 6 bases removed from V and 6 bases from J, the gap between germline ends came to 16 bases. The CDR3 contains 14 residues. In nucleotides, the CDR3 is TGCGCCAGCAAATGGGTAAGCGGACTCAATGAGCAGTTCTTC. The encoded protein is CASKWVSGLNEQFF.

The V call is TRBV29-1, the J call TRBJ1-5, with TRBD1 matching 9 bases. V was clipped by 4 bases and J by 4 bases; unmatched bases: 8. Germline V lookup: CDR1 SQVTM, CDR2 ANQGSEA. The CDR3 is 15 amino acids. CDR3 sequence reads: CSVVFSGTGNQPQHF. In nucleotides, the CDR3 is TGCAGCGTTGTCTTCTCCGGGACAGGGAATCAGCCCCAGCATTTT. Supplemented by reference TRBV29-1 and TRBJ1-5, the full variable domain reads SAVISQKPSRDICQRGTSLTIQCQVDSQVTMMFWYRQQPGQSLTLIATANQGSEATYESGFVIDKFPISRPNLTFSTLTVSNMSPEDSSIYLCSVVFSGTGNQPQHFGDGTRLSIL.

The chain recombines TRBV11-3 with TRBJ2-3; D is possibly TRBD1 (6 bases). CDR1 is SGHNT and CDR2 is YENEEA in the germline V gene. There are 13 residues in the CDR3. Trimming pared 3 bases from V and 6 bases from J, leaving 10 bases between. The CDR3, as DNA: TGTGCCAGCAGCTTGGACCAGGGGGATACGCAGTATTTT. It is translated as CASSLDQGDTQYF. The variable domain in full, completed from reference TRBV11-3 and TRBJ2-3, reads EAGVVQSPRYKIIEKKQPVAFWCNPISGHNTLYWYLQNLGQGPELLIRYENEEAVDDSQLPKDRFSAERLKGVDSTLKIQPAELGDSAVYLCASSLDQGDTQYFGPGTRLTVL.

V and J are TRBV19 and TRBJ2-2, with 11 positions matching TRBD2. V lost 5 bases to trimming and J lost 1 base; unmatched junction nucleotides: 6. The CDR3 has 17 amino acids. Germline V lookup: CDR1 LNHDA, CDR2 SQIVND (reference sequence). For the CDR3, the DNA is TGTGCCAGTAGTGCCGGGACTAGCGGACTGAACACCGGGGAGCTGTTTTTT. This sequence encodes CASSAGTSGLNTGELFF.

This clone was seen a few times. CDR3 nucleotide sequence: TGCGCCAGCAGCTTACGCACCGGGACTAGCGGGAGGGCCTTATACAATGAGCAGTTCTTC. This translates into CASSLRTGTSGRALYNEQFF. V usage is TRBV5-1 and J usage is TRBJ2-1; 16 bases match TRBD2. V gave up 2 bases and J gave up 4 bases; unmatched junction bases: 12. CDR1 is SGHRS and CDR2 is YFSETQ in the germline V gene. CDR3 size: 20 residues.

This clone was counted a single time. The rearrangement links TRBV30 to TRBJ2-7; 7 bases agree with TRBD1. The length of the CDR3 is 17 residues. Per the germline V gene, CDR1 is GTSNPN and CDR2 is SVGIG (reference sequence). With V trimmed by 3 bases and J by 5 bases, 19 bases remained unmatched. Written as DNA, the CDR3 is TGTGCCTGGAGACCTCCGGGACAGAGGACGATCTCTGACGAGCAGTACTTC. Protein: CAWRPPGQRTISDEQYF. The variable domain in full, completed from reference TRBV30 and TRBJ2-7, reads SQTIHQWPATLVQPVGSPLSLECTVEGTSNPNLYWYRQAAGRGLQLLFYSVGIGQISSEVPQNLSASRPQDRQFILSSKKLLLSDSGFYLCAWRPPGQRTISDEQYFGPGTRLTVT.

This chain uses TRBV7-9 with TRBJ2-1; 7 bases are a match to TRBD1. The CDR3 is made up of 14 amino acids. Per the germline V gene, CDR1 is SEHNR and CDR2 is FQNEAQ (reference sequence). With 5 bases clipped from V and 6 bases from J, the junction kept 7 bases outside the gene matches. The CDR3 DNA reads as TGTGCCAGCAGCCAGGGACAGTGGGTCAATGAGCAGTTCTTC. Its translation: CASSQGQWVNEQFF.

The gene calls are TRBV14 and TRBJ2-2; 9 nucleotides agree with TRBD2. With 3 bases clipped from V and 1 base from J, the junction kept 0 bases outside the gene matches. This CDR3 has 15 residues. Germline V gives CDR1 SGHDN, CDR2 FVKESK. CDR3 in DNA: TGTGCCAGCAGCCAGCGGGGGGGGAACACCGGGGAGCTGTTTTTT. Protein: CASSQRGGNTGELFF. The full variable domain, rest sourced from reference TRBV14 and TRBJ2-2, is EAGVTQFPSHSVIEKGQTVTLRCDPISGHDNLYWYRRVMGKEIKFLLHFVKESKQDESGMPNNRFLAERTGGTYSTLKVQPAELEDSGVYFCASSQRGGNTGELFFGEGSRLTVL.

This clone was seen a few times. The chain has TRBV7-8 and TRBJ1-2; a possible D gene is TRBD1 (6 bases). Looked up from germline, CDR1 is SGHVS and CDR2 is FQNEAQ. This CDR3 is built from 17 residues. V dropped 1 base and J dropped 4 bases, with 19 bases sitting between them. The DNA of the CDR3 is TGTGCCAGCAGCTTAGTAGTCCTCTCGACAGGCTCCTATGGCTACACCTTC. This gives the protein CASSLVVLSTGSYGYTF.

The CDR3 region is CAISEPLPGQGTYEQYF. The CDR3 DNA sequence: TGTGCCATCAGTGAGCCCTTGCCGGGACAGGGGACCTACGAGCAGTACTTC. J is TRBJ2-7 and V is TRBV10-3; 10 bases agree with TRBD1. The CDR3 loop spans 17 amino acids. The V segment lost 2 bases and the J segment 2 bases; nucleotides outside the gene matches: 9. Germline values: CDR1 ENHRY, CDR2 SYGVKD.

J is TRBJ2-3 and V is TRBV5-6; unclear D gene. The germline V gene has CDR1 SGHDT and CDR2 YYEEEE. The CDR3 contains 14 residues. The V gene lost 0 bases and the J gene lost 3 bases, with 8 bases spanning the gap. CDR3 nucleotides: TGTGCCAGCAGCTTGGGGCCAGTTACAGATACGCAGTATTTT. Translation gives CASSLGPVTDTQYF.

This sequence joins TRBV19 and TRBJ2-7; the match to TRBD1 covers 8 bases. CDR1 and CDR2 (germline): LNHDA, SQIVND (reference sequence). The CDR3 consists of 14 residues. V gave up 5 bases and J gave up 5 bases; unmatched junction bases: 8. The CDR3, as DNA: TGTGCCAGTAGTTCCGGACAGGGTATGAACGAGCAGTACTTC. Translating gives CASSSGQGMNEQYF.

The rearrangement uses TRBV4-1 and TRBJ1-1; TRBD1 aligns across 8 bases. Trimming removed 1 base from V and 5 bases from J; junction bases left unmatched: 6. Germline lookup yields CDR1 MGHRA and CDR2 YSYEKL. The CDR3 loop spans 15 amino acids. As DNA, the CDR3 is TGCGCCAGCAGCCAAGGGACAGGGACAAGGACTGAAGCTTTCTTT. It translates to CASSQGTGTRTEAFF.

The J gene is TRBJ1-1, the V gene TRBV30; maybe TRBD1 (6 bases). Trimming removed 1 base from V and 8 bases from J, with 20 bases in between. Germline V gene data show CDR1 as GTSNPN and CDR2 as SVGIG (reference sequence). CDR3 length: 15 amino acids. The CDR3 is CAWSAPYRVGGEAFF. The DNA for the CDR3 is TGTGCCTGGAGTGCACCGTACAGGGTTGGAGGAGAAGCTTTCTTT. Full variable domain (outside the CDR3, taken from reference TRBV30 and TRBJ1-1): SQTIHQWPATLVQPVGSPLSLECTVEGTSNPNLYWYRQAAGRGLQLLFYSVGIGQISSEVPQNLSASRPQDRQFILSSKKLLLSDSGFYLCAWSAPYRVGGEAFFGQGTRLTVV.

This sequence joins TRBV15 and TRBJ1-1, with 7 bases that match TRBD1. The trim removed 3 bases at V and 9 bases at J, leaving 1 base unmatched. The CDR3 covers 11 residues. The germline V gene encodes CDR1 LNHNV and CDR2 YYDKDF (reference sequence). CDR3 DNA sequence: TGTGCCACCAGCAGGACAGGGAAAGCTTTCTTT. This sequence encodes CATSRTGKAFF.

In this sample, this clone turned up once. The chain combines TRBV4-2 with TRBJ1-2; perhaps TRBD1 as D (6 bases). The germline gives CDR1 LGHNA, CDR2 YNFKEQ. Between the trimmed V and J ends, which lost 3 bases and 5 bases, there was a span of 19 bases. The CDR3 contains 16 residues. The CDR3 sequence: CASSQTADSSAYGYTF. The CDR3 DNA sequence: TGTGCCAGCAGCCAGACCGCGGACAGTAGCGCTTATGGCTACACCTTC.

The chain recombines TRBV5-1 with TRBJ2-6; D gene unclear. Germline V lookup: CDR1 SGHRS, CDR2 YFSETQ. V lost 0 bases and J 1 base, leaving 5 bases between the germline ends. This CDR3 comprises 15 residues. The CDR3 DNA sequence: TGCGCCAGCAGCTTGGGAGTTTCTGGGGCCAACGTCCTGACTTTC. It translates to CASSLGVSGANVLTF.

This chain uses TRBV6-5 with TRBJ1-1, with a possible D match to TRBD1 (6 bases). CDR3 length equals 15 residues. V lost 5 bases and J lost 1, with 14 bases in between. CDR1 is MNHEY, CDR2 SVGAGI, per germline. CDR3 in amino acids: CASSQETGRNTEAFF. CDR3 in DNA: TGTGCCAGCAGTCAGGAGACAGGTAGGAACACTGAAGCTTTCTTT.

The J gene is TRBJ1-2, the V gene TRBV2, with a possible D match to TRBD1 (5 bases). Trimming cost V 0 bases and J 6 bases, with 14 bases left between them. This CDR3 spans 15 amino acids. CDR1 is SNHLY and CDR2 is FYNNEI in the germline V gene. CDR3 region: CASSEASVAGNGYTF. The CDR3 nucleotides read TGTGCCAGCAGTGAAGCCAGTGTGGCAGGGAATGGCTACACCTTC.

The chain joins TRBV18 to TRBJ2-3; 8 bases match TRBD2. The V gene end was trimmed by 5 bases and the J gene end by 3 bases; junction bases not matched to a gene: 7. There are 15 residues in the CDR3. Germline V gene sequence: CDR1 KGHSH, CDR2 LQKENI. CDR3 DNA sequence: TGTGCCAGCTCAGCTCCGGGACTAGTTACAGATACGCAGTATTTT. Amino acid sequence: CASSAPGLVTDTQYF.

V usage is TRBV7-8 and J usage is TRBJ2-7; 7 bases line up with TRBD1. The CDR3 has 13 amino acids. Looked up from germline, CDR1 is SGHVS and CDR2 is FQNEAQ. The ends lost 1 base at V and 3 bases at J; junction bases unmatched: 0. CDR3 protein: CASSLDRGYEQYF. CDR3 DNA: TGTGCCAGCAGCTTAGACAGGGGCTACGAGCAGTACTTC.

This CDR3 is CASCSGSFLSETQYF. The CDR3, as DNA: TGTGCCAGCTGTAGCGGGAGCTTTCTTTCAGAGACCCAGTACTTC. V and J are TRBV2 and TRBJ2-5; TRBD2 aligns across 9 bases. Germline CDR1 reads SNHLY; CDR2 reads FYNNEI. V lost 8 bases to trimming and J lost 4 bases; unmatched junction nucleotides: 11. This CDR3 region has 15 residues.